A selection of T cell receptor beta chains follows, all from one sample in a study of blood T cell repertoires in COVID-19. Profiled with immunoSEQ multiplex PCR; TCRdb holds only in-frame clones, not every one. The table records more than 25,000 clones, around 91% of them present only once. Sequenced input: peripheral blood. Source of these receptors: a man aged 65 to 79 with active or convalescent COVID-19. CDR3s include the opening cysteine and the closing phenylalanine or tryptophan. Clone sizes are given selectively: once, few, many, or a class where the clone is expanded.

j_call: TRBJ2-3; clone_size: once; v_call: TRBV24-1; cdr3_aa: CATSDYGQGPDTQYF
j_call: TRBJ1-2; clone_size: few; v_call: TRBV10-1; cdr3_aa: CARITGRGYTF
j_call: TRBJ2-5; clone_size: .; v_call: TRBV28; cdr3_aa: CASITAGVGETQYF
j_call: TRBJ1-3; clone_size: .; v_call: TRBV28; cdr3_aa: CASSSQGISGNTIYF
j_call: TRBJ1-2; clone_size: .; v_call: TRBV7-9; cdr3_aa: CASRSEGYTF
j_call: TRBJ1-1; clone_size: .; v_call: TRBV9; cdr3_aa: CASSVDLRGATEAFF
j_call: TRBJ2-7; clone_size: .; v_call: TRBV6-6; cdr3_aa: CASSPGTGSEQYF
j_call: TRBJ2-7; clone_size: .; v_call: TRBV29-1; cdr3_aa: CSVLQGRTYEQYF
j_call: TRBJ1-5; clone_size: .; v_call: TRBV5-5; cdr3_aa: CASSLVSVFQPQHF
j_call: TRBJ2-5; clone_size: .; v_call: TRBV10-2; cdr3_aa: CASSELRGGGSQETQYF
j_call: TRBJ2-3; clone_size: .; v_call: TRBV9; cdr3_aa: CASSVVTGGTSSTDTQYF
j_call: TRBJ2-7; clone_size: .; v_call: TRBV5-1; cdr3_aa: CASTGSATNGEQYF
j_call: TRBJ2-3; clone_size: .; v_call: TRBV5-1; cdr3_aa: CASSLAAGVADTQYF
j_call: TRBJ1-1; clone_size: .; v_call: TRBV10-3; cdr3_aa: CAISGGNTEAFF
j_call: TRBJ2-7; clone_size: .; v_call: TRBV5-1; cdr3_aa: CASSLSGRSVGEQYF
j_call: TRBJ2-1; clone_size: .; v_call: TRBV11-3; cdr3_aa: CASSSGLAGRNEQFF
j_call: TRBJ1-4; clone_size: .; v_call: TRBV5-1; cdr3_aa: CASSLNSLGSEKLFF
j_call: TRBJ1-2; clone_size: .; v_call: TRBV6-2/TRBV6-3; cdr3_aa: CASSFSDNRGYTF
j_call: TRBJ1-2; clone_size: once; v_call: TRBV12-3/TRBV12-4; cdr3_aa: CASTPLGVSGYTF
j_call: TRBJ1-1; clone_size: .; v_call: TRBV27; cdr3_aa: CASSLSRNTEAFF
j_call: TRBJ2-3; clone_size: .; v_call: TRBV9; cdr3_aa: CASSVEDTQYF
j_call: TRBJ1-1; clone_size: .; v_call: TRBV11-1; cdr3_aa: CASSSRTGGNTEAFF
j_call: TRBJ1-6; clone_size: .; v_call: TRBV5-1; cdr3_aa: CASAASNSPLHF
j_call: TRBJ2-5; clone_size: few; v_call: TRBV11-3; cdr3_aa: CASSPSAGSKTQYF
j_call: TRBJ1-1; clone_size: .; v_call: TRBV11-2; cdr3_aa: CASSADRGREAFF
j_call: TRBJ2-3; clone_size: .; v_call: TRBV2; cdr3_aa: CASSAASVFTDTQYF
j_call: TRBJ1-5; clone_size: .; v_call: TRBV12-5; cdr3_aa: CASGHGQGRYGNQPQHF